This T cell receptor beta chain is from a study of T cell changes during pregnancy in multiple sclerosis. The CDR3 contains 13 residues. Germline values: CDR1 SGHNT, CDR2 YYREEE (reference sequence). V was clipped by 0 bases and J by 4 bases, with 7 bases between them. Sequenced by immunoSEQ multiplex PCR; TCRdb stores in-frame clones only, minus some. The sample has 55,000 to 80,000 clones, roughly 90% seen once. The V gene is TRBV5-4, the J gene TRBJ1-2, with D possibly being TRBD1 (5 bases). Sequencing used peripheral blood, obtained after pregnancy. The source of this sequence is a female donor in good health, enrolled as a control in a pregnancy study. DNA for the CDR3: TGTGCCAGCAGCTTGGGACAGACCTATGGCTACACCTTC. This codes for CASSLGQTYGYTF.